Shown below are 23 T cell receptor beta chains from a single sample sequenced in a study of technical replicates of blood from a handful of donors. Sequencing was performed with immunoSEQ multiplex PCR; in TCRdb, only in-frame clones are kept and a portion is missing. Here the sample spans some 71,000 clones, roughly 97% being singletons. The source material was T cells isolated from PBMCs. These receptor sequences come from a human donor in good health.

This chain uses TRBV4-1 with TRBJ1-1; 7 bases match TRBD1. CDR1 is MGHRA, CDR2 YSYEKL, per germline. The V and J ends lost 5 bases and 5 bases, in that order; junction bases with no gene match: 8. The CDR3 is 14 amino acids. The CDR3 DNA sequence: TGCGCCAGCAGCGGGACAGACTTGGGGACTGAAGCTTTCTTT. Amino acids: CASSGTDLGTEAFF.

The DNA of the CDR3 is TGTGCCAGCAGCTTAGGAAGAACAGGGCCTGAAGCTTTCTTT. It codes for CASSLGRTGPEAFF. This chain uses TRBV11-3 with TRBJ1-1; D perhaps matches TRBD1 (6 bases). CDR3 length equals 14 residues. The V gene's germline CDR1 is SGHNT and CDR2 YENEEA. Trimming took 1 base from V and 6 from J, leaving 12 bases between them. The full variable domain, with the rest looked up from reference TRBV11-3 and TRBJ1-1, is EAGVVQSPRYKIIEKKQPVAFWCNPISGHNTLYWYLQNLGQGPELLIRYENEEAVDDSQLPKDRFSAERLKGVDSTLKIQPAELGDSAVYLCASSLGRTGPEAFFGQGTRLTVV.

This clone occurred once. The rearrangement uses TRBV19 and TRBJ2-7; D is perhaps TRBD1 (5 bases). The CDR3 extends over 14 amino acids. V was clipped by 3 bases and J by 1 base, with 10 bases between them. The germline gives CDR1 LNHDA, CDR2 SQIVND (reference sequence). The CDR3 reads CASSIDQGSYEQYF. For the CDR3, the DNA is TGTGCCAGTAGTATTGATCAGGGTTCCTACGAGCAGTACTTC.

The rearrangement links TRBV6-1 to TRBJ1-4, with a possible D match to TRBD1 (6 bases). This CDR3 contains 14 residues. Trimming left V 3 bases short and J 5 bases short, with 10 bases between. CDR1 MNHNS and CDR2 SASEGT come from the germline V gene. CDR3 residues: CASSEGGGNEKLFF. Written as DNA, the CDR3 is TGTGCCAGCAGTGAGGGAGGGGGAAATGAAAAACTGTTTTTT.

The count of this clone is one. The chain links TRBV13 to TRBJ2-7; D is unresolved. The CDR3 is made up of 13 amino acids. V lost 4 bases and J lost 1, with 8 bases in between. Per the germline V gene, CDR1 is PRHDT and CDR2 is FYEKMQ (reference sequence). The CDR3 nucleotides read TGTGCCAGCAGCTCCCCTTCTTCCTACGAGCAGTACTTC. Translating gives CASSSPSSYEQYF.

The chain has TRBV30 and TRBJ1-5; D unclear. V lost 2 bases and J 4 bases, leaving 9 bases between the germline ends. The CDR3 is made up of 13 amino acids. In germline, CDR1 is GTSNPN, CDR2 SVGIG (reference sequence). The CDR3, as DNA: TGTGCCTGGAGTCCTGGGCTGAATCAGCCCCAGCATTTT. Residues: CAWSPGLNQPQHF.

This clone was counted once. The genes are TRBV5-4 and TRBJ1-2; no firm D call. Germline lookup yields CDR1 SGHNT and CDR2 YYREEE (reference sequence). V was clipped by 3 bases and J by 3 bases, with 9 bases between them. The CDR3 sequence is 13 residues long. CDR3 in DNA: TGTGCCAGCAGCTCAAAGGAGGACTATGGCTACACCTTC. Translated, it gives CASSSKEDYGYTF.

The rearrangement joins TRBV7-9 to TRBJ2-3; 7 nucleotides match TRBD2. In germline, CDR1 is SEHNR, CDR2 FQNEAQ (reference sequence). V shed 2 bases, J shed 5 bases, and the junction held 4 bases outside the gene matches. The CDR3 is 14 residues long. Written as DNA, the CDR3 is TGTGCCAGCAGCTTATCGCGGGAGTTAGATACGCAGTATTTT. It codes for CASSLSRELDTQYF.

V is TRBV12-5 and J is TRBJ1-4; 7 bases align to TRBD1. Trimming took 6 bases from V and 7 from J; bases not matched to a gene: 5. CDR3 length: 13 residues. CDR1 is LGHNT and CDR2 is FRNRAP in the germline V gene. The DNA for the CDR3 is TGTGCTAGTGGCTCAAACAGGGGTGAAAAACTGTTTTTT. Translation: CASGSNRGEKLFF. Drawing the rest from reference TRBV12-5 and TRBJ1-4, the complete variable domain is DARVTQTPRHKVTEMGQEVTMRCQPILGHNTVFWYRQTMMQGLELLAYFRNRAPLDDSGMPKDRFSAEMPDATLATLKIQPSEPRDSAVYFCASGSNRGEKLFFGSGTQLSVL.

The V and J genes are TRBV2 and TRBJ2-7; TRBD2 matches at 12 bases. J was trimmed by 4 bases and V by 0 bases; bases with no gene match: 16. Germline V gene data show CDR1 as SNHLY and CDR2 as FYNNEI. The length of the CDR3 is 20 residues. CDR3: CASSEALIGTAGTSGYEQYF. The CDR3 bases are TGTGCCAGCAGTGAAGCGCTTATAGGCACAGCCGGGACTAGCGGGTACGAGCAGTACTTC.

The count of this clone is one. The V gene is TRBV30, the J gene TRBJ1-2; the D is unclear. The CDR3 runs to 10 residues. V was clipped by 5 bases and J by 4 bases, with 5 bases between them. Germline-derived CDR1 and CDR2 are GTSNPN and SVGIG (reference sequence). In DNA, the CDR3 is TGTGCCTGGGGCAGCTATGGCTACACCTTC. As protein: CAWGSYGYTF.

V usage is TRBV10-1 and J usage is TRBJ2-2, with 10 bases identical to TRBD1. Germline V gene data show CDR1 as WNHNN and CDR2 as SYGVQD (reference sequence). V was pared by 11 bases and J by 1 base, with 4 bases of the junction left unmatched. The CDR3 consists of 14 residues. The CDR3 bases are TGCGCCTCTGGGGACAGGGGGAACACCGGGGAGCTGTTTTTT. It is translated as CASGDRGNTGELFF.

The rearrangement joins TRBV6-1 to TRBJ2-3; a weak D match, TRBD1 (5 bases). V lost 4 bases to trimming and J lost 5 bases, with 16 bases between them. CDR1 MNHNS and CDR2 SASEGT come from the germline V gene. The CDR3 extends over 15 amino acids. The CDR3 protein is CASSVPSRVRDTQYF. The CDR3 DNA sequence: TGTGCCAGCAGTGTTCCGTCCAGGGTCCGAGATACGCAGTATTTT.

The V gene is TRBV2, the J gene TRBJ1-3; no firm D call. There are 13 residues in the CDR3. Germline-derived CDR1 and CDR2 are SNHLY and FYNNEI. Trimming pared 4 bases from V and 0 bases from J, leaving 4 bases between. CDR3 in DNA: TGTGCCAGCAGTGCCCACTCTGGAAACACCATATATTTT. Encoded protein: CASSAHSGNTIYF.

The J gene is TRBJ2-1, the V gene TRBV7-8; TRBD2 matches at 9 bases. The V gene end was trimmed by 3 bases and the J gene end by 2 bases; junction bases not matched to a gene: 5. Per the germline V gene, CDR1 is SGHVS and CDR2 is FQNEAQ. This CDR3 is 16 amino acids long. The CDR3 loop reads CASSFPRLAAYNEQFF. CDR3 in DNA: TGTGCCAGCAGCTTTCCCAGACTAGCGGCCTACAATGAGCAGTTCTTC.

V usage is TRBV29-1 and J usage is TRBJ2-1, with 10 bases identical to TRBD2. Germline V gives CDR1 SQVTM, CDR2 ANQGSEA. The CDR3 is 13 residues long. Germline trimming cut 6 bases from V and 8 bases from J; bases unmatched to any gene: 7. The CDR3 nucleotides are TGCAGCGTGGATCTAGCGGGAGATTATGAGCAGTTCTTC. It translates to CSVDLAGDYEQFF.

This chain links TRBV21-1 with TRBJ2-5; TRBD1 was called by the table and not checked on the DNA. TRBV21-1 is an annotated pseudogene. The CDR3 length is 19 residues. The CDR3 sequence is CAIRVPDRGSFIRQETQYF. Here the CDR3 DNA reads TGTGCCATCAGGGTCCCCGACAGGGGCTCTTTCATCCGGCAAGAGACCCAGTACTTC.

The chain uses TRBV27 and TRBJ2-5; D may be TRBD1 (6 bases). Trimming pared 3 bases from V and 4 bases from J, leaving 9 bases between. This CDR3 spans 13 amino acids. Germline V gene lookup returns CDR1 MNHEY and CDR2 SMNVEV (reference sequence). The CDR3 region has the DNA TGTGCCAGCAGTTTTAGGGGGTTAGAGACCCAGTACTTC. This translates into CASSFRGLETQYF.

A single count supports this clone. The chain combines TRBV5-5 with TRBJ2-5, with D possibly being TRBD1 (5 bases). Trimming cost V 2 bases and J 4 bases, with 12 bases left between them. The germline V gene has CDR1 SGHKS and CDR2 YYEKEE (reference sequence). There are 14 residues in the CDR3. CDR3 coding DNA: TGTGCCAGCAGCTTAGGGGCCCCTTTAGAGACCCAGTACTTC. Its protein product is CASSLGAPLETQYF.

The V gene is TRBV29-1, the J gene TRBJ2-2; 8 bases line up with TRBD1. The V gene's germline CDR1 is SQVTM and CDR2 ANQGSEA. Losses at the gene ends were 8 bases for V and 5 bases for J; bases not matched to a gene: 7. The CDR3 has 13 amino acids. In DNA, the CDR3 is TGCAGCAGTACGACAGGGGTGACCGGGGAGCTGTTTTTT. Translation: CSSTTGVTGELFF.

This rearrangement joins TRBV19 to TRBJ2-1, with 8 bases matching TRBD2. The CDR3 has 14 amino acids. The germline V gene has CDR1 LNHDA and CDR2 SQIVND (reference sequence). The ends lost 6 bases at V and 14 bases at J; junction bases unmatched: 15. CDR3 sequence: CASSERLASVSKFF. As DNA, the CDR3 is TGTGCCAGTAGCGAGAGACTAGCGAGCGTATCTAAGTTCTTC.

V is TRBV28 and J is TRBJ2-2; D is possibly TRBD1 (5 bases). Germline V gene data show CDR1 as MDHEN and CDR2 as SYDVKM. The CDR3 covers 15 residues. Trimming left V 5 bases short and J 0 bases short, with 10 bases between. CDR3 in amino acids: CASSLDTSNTGELFF. Written as DNA, the CDR3 is TGTGCCAGCAGTCTGGACACCTCGAACACCGGGGAGCTGTTTTTT.

The CDR3 nucleotides read TGTGCCAGTACCCTAGGCACAGGGCAGACTGAAGCTTTCTTT. Its protein is CASTLGTGQTEAFF. This chain links TRBV19 with TRBJ1-1; a weak D match, TRBD1 (6 bases). The V and J ends lost 7 bases and 5 bases respectively, with 17 bases between them. The CDR3 extends over 14 amino acids. Germline CDR1 and CDR2: LNHDA and SQIVND (reference sequence).